This TCR beta chain was observed in a study of T cells in Graves' hyperthyroidism and ophthalmopathy. The study's findings and limits: Among thyroid clonotypes expanded above 0.001, most also appeared in blood.

As for this clonotype: What it binds is unknown.

The ends lost 3 bases at V and 2 bases at J; junction bases unmatched: 4. The germline CDR1 and CDR2 sequences are SGHDN and FVKESK. The CDR3 loop spans 15 amino acids. Around 10 ml of fresh peripheral blood supplied the PBMCs. Amplified regions were TCR beta CDR3 sequences from RNA transcripts. HTBI primers were the set used in a first-round RT-PCR of the TCR CDR3. Using its own MiXCR run on the multiplex PCR reads, TCRdb lists one record per CDR3 protein. Here the sample spans about 500,000 distinct CDR3 sequences, about 16% being singletons. The specimen sequenced was blood. The rearrangement links TRBV14 to TRBJ2-1, with 7 bases aligning to TRBD2. This TCR derives from a woman under 40 with Graves' ophthalmopathy. CDR3 in amino acids: CASSQVGGPYNEQFF. As DNA, the CDR3 is TGTGCCAGCAGCCAGGTGGGAGGGCCCTACAATGAGCAGTTCTTC.